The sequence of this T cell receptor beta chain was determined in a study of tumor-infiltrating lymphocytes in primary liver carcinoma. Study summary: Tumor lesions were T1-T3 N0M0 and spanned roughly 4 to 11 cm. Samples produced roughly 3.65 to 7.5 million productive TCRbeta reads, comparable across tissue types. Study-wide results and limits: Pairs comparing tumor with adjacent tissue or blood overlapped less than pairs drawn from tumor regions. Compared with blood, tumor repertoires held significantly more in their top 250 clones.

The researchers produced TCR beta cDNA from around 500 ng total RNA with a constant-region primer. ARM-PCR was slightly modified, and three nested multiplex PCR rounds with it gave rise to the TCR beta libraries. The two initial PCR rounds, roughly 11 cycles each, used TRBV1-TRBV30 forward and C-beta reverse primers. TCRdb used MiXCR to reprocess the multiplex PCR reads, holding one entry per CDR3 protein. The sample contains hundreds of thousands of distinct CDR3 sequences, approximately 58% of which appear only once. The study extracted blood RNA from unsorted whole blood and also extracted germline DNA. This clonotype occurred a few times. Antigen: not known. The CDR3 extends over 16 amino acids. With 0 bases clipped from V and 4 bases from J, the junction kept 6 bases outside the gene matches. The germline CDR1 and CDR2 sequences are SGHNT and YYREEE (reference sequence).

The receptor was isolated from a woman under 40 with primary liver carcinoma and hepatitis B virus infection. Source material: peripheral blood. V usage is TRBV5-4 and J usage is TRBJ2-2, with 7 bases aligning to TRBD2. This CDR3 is CASSLGLAPLTGELFF. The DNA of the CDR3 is TGTGCCAGCAGCTTGGGACTAGCCCCACTCACCGGGGAGCTGTTTTTT.